This is a list of T cell receptor beta chains from one sample in a study of CD8 T cells in ankylosing spondylitis. TCRdb used MiXCR to reprocess the 5' RACE reads, holding one entry per CDR3 protein. The sample records 350,000 or so distinct CDR3 sequences, roughly 8% being singletons. Sequences were obtained from blood, either unsorted or a sorted T cell fraction (not recorded which). These receptors originate from a male donor with ankylosing spondylitis. Both conserved end residues are part of each CDR3. Each record gives: J gene, V gene, clone size, D gene, CDR3 length, CDR3 protein, CDR3 DNA. A D gene is named only where the DNA matches it firmly. Clone sizes are given selectively: once, few, many, or a class where the clone is expanded.

j_gene: TRBJ2-3
v_gene: TRBV28
abundance: many
d_gene: -
len: 13
CDR3aa: CASTSLFTDTQYF
CDR3nt: TGTGCCAGCACCTCTCTTTTCACAGATACGCAGTATTTT

j_gene: TRBJ1-1
v_gene: TRBV20-1
abundance: -
d_gene: -
len: 14
CDR3aa: CSARGETLNTEAFF
CDR3nt: TGCAGTGCTAGAGGCGAAACTTTAAACACTGAAGCTTTCTTT

j_gene: TRBJ2-1
v_gene: TRBV5-1
abundance: -
d_gene: TRBD2
len: 15
CDR3aa: CASSLVTSSYNEQFF
CDR3nt: TGCGCCAGCAGCTTGGTGACTAGCAGTTACAATGAGCAGTTCTTC

j_gene: TRBJ2-1
v_gene: TRBV20-1
abundance: -
d_gene: TRBD2
len: 13
CDR3aa: CSARRDYNNEQFF
CDR3nt: TGCAGTGCTCGACGGGACTATAACAATGAGCAGTTCTTC

j_gene: TRBJ1-1
v_gene: TRBV3-1
abundance: -
d_gene: -
len: 14
CDR3aa: CASSLVDRNTEAFF
CDR3nt: TGTGCCAGCAGCCTAGTGGACAGGAACACTGAAGCTTTCTTT

j_gene: TRBJ2-7
v_gene: TRBV6-5
abundance: few
d_gene: -
len: 15
CDR3aa: CASSYSAGTSYEQYF
CDR3nt: TGTGCCAGCAGTTACTCGGCAGGCACCTCCTACGAGCAGTACTTC

j_gene: TRBJ1-4
v_gene: TRBV28
abundance: -
d_gene: -
len: 12
CDR3aa: CATTQGNEKLFF
CDR3nt: TGTGCCACCACTCAGGGGAATGAAAAACTGTTTTTT

j_gene: TRBJ1-4
v_gene: TRBV3-1
abundance: -
d_gene: -
len: 13
CDR3aa: CASSLWMSEKLFF
CDR3nt: TGTGCCAGCAGCCTCTGGATGTCTGAAAAACTGTTTTTT

j_gene: TRBJ2-7
v_gene: TRBV27
abundance: -
d_gene: -
len: 15
CDR3aa: CASSLRLLGAYEQYF
CDR3nt: TGTGCCAGCAGTTTAAGACTTCTGGGGGCCTACGAGCAGTACTTC

j_gene: TRBJ2-2
v_gene: TRBV25-1
abundance: -
d_gene: TRBD1
len: 16
CDR3aa: CASSDPRTGRTGELFF
CDR3nt: TGTGCCAGCAGTGACCCAAGGACAGGGAGAACCGGGGAGCTGTTTTTT

j_gene: TRBJ1-5
v_gene: TRBV12-3/TRBV12-4
abundance: few
d_gene: -
len: 16
CDR3aa: CASILETGNSDQPQHF
CDR3nt: TGTGCCAGCATTCTCGAGACAGGAAACTCAGATCAGCCCCAGCATTTT

j_gene: TRBJ2-1
v_gene: TRBV4-2
abundance: -
d_gene: TRBD2
len: 17
CDR3aa: CASSQTLAGSGYNEQFF
CDR3nt: TGTGCCAGCAGCCAGACCTTAGCGGGCTCGGGGTACAATGAGCAGTTCTTC

j_gene: TRBJ2-5
v_gene: TRBV4-1
abundance: -
d_gene: -
len: 13
CDR3aa: CASSQAWSETQYF
CDR3nt: TGCGCCAGCAGCCAAGCTTGGTCGGAGACCCAGTACTTC

j_gene: TRBJ1-2
v_gene: TRBV7-9
abundance: few
d_gene: TRBD1
len: 13
CDR3aa: CASSSTGDDGYTF
CDR3nt: TGTGCCAGCAGCTCAACAGGGGATGATGGCTACACCTTC

j_gene: TRBJ1-4
v_gene: TRBV4-1
abundance: few
d_gene: -
len: 16
CDR3aa: CASSQDPGFANEKLFF
CDR3nt: TGCGCCAGCAGCCAAGATCCCGGGTTTGCTAATGAAAAACTGTTTTTT

j_gene: TRBJ2-7
v_gene: TRBV5-5
abundance: -
d_gene: -
len: 14
CDR3aa: CASSLTGFLYEQYF
CDR3nt: TGTGCCAGCAGCTTGACAGGGTTTCTTTACGAGCAGTACTTC

j_gene: TRBJ2-1
v_gene: TRBV11-1
abundance: few
d_gene: -
len: 16
CDR3aa: CASSVGLAVSYNEQFF
CDR3nt: TGTGCCAGCAGCGTGGGACTGGCCGTCTCCTACAATGAGCAGTTCTTC

j_gene: TRBJ1-4
v_gene: TRBV20-1
abundance: many
d_gene: -
len: 17
CDR3aa: CSAIRAGQRIAHEKLFF
CDR3nt: TGCAGTGCCATCCGCGCCGGACAGAGGATTGCTCATGAAAAACTGTTTTTT

j_gene: TRBJ2-7
v_gene: TRBV10-3
abundance: few
d_gene: -
len: 13
CDR3aa: CAISDPAVYEQYF
CDR3nt: TGTGCCATCAGTGATCCAGCAGTCTACGAGCAGTACTTC

j_gene: TRBJ2-7
v_gene: TRBV20-1
abundance: -
d_gene: -
len: 13
CDR3aa: CSAPSKHLYEQYF
CDR3nt: TGCAGTGCGCCGAGCAAACACCTCTACGAGCAGTACTTC

j_gene: TRBJ1-2
v_gene: TRBV6-2/TRBV6-3
abundance: many
d_gene: -
len: 14
CDR3aa: CASTLRGTRDGYTF
CDR3nt: TGTGCCAGCACCCTAAGGGGGACCCGCGATGGCTACACCTTC

j_gene: TRBJ1-5
v_gene: TRBV7-2
abundance: many
d_gene: -
len: 13
CDR3aa: CASAGHHNQPQHF
CDR3nt: TGTGCCAGCGCGGGCCACCACAATCAGCCCCAGCATTTT

j_gene: TRBJ2-5
v_gene: TRBV7-2
abundance: few
d_gene: -
len: 16
CDR3aa: CASSSLGGFGQETQYF
CDR3nt: TGTGCCAGCAGCTCCCTTGGGGGGTTTGGCCAAGAGACCCAGTACTTC

j_gene: TRBJ2-1
v_gene: TRBV15
abundance: many
d_gene: -
len: 16
CDR3aa: CATSSPWEDTYNEQFF
CDR3nt: TGTGCCACCAGCAGCCCCTGGGAAGACACCTACAATGAGCAGTTCTTC

j_gene: TRBJ2-7
v_gene: TRBV12-3/TRBV12-4
abundance: many
d_gene: -
len: 11
CDR3aa: CASGLYYEQYF
CDR3nt: TGTGCCAGCGGGCTTTACTACGAGCAGTACTTC

j_gene: TRBJ2-7
v_gene: TRBV5-1
abundance: -
d_gene: TRBD2
len: 14
CDR3aa: CASTETSGSYEQYF
CDR3nt: TGCGCCAGCACCGAGACTAGCGGGAGCTACGAGCAGTACTTC

j_gene: TRBJ2-2
v_gene: TRBV2
abundance: few
d_gene: -
len: 14
CDR3aa: CASSPVRASGELFF
CDR3nt: TGTGCCAGCAGCCCGGTCAGGGCATCCGGGGAGCTGTTTTTT

j_gene: TRBJ2-2
v_gene: TRBV5-1
abundance: many
d_gene: TRBD1
len: 13
CDR3aa: CASGTGSTGELFF
CDR3nt: TGCGCCAGCGGGACAGGGAGCACCGGGGAGCTGTTTTTT

j_gene: TRBJ1-5
v_gene: TRBV27
abundance: many
d_gene: -
len: 13
CDR3aa: CASRGGSNQPQHF
CDR3nt: TGTGCCAGCCGGGGCGGGTCCAATCAGCCCCAGCATTTT

j_gene: TRBJ2-1
v_gene: TRBV9
abundance: many
d_gene: TRBD2
len: 16
CDR3aa: CASSASPSGLYNEQFF
CDR3nt: TGTGCCAGCAGCGCGAGCCCCTCGGGACTATACAATGAGCAGTTCTTC

j_gene: TRBJ2-1
v_gene: TRBV12-3/TRBV12-4
abundance: -
d_gene: TRBD2
len: 15
CDR3aa: CASSPGLAGVYEQFF
CDR3nt: TGTGCCAGCAGCCCCGGGTTAGCGGGAGTCTATGAGCAGTTCTTC

j_gene: TRBJ2-1
v_gene: TRBV11-3
abundance: -
d_gene: TRBD2
len: 16
CDR3aa: CASSLDSGSTYNEQFF
CDR3nt: TGTGCCAGCAGCTTAGATAGCGGGAGTACCTACAATGAGCAGTTCTTC

j_gene: TRBJ2-1
v_gene: TRBV27
abundance: few
d_gene: -
len: 17
CDR3aa: CASSHPPSASSYNEQFF
CDR3nt: TGTGCCAGCAGTCACCCTCCTAGCGCTAGCTCCTACAATGAGCAGTTCTTC

j_gene: TRBJ2-1
v_gene: TRBV27
abundance: few
d_gene: -
len: 16
CDR3aa: CASKTTPEGVNNEQFF
CDR3nt: TGTGCCAGCAAAACCACCCCCGAGGGGGTAAACAATGAGCAGTTCTTC

j_gene: TRBJ2-7
v_gene: TRBV5-1
abundance: few
d_gene: TRBD2
len: 16
CDR3aa: CASSPPILAGGSEQYF
CDR3nt: TGCGCCAGCAGCCCGCCCATACTAGCGGGAGGGAGCGAGCAGTACTTC

j_gene: TRBJ2-7
v_gene: TRBV29-1
abundance: few
d_gene: -
len: 13
CDR3aa: CSVEGGIAYEQYF
CDR3nt: TGCAGCGTTGAAGGAGGGATAGCCTACGAGCAGTACTTC

j_gene: TRBJ1-2
v_gene: TRBV5-1
abundance: few
d_gene: -
len: 15
CDR3aa: CASSLETGRSEGYTF
CDR3nt: TGCGCCAGCAGCTTGGAAACGGGAAGGAGCGAAGGCTACACCTTC

j_gene: TRBJ2-5
v_gene: TRBV3-1
abundance: few
d_gene: -
len: 15
CDR3aa: CASSLPWADEETQYF
CDR3nt: TGTGCCAGCAGCCTCCCCTGGGCAGATGAAGAGACCCAGTACTTC

j_gene: TRBJ2-3
v_gene: TRBV5-5
abundance: few
d_gene: -
len: 16
CDR3aa: CASSTPSGLEVDTQYF
CDR3nt: TGTGCCAGCAGCACGCCGAGTGGACTGGAGGTAGATACGCAGTATTTT

j_gene: TRBJ2-7
v_gene: TRBV9
abundance: -
d_gene: -
len: 15
CDR3aa: CASSPTGRTFYEQYF
CDR3nt: TGTGCCAGCAGCCCAACAGGGAGGACATTCTACGAGCAGTACTTC

j_gene: TRBJ1-1
v_gene: TRBV5-1
abundance: -
d_gene: -
len: 13
CDR3aa: CASSFDDLSEAFF
CDR3nt: TGCGCCAGCAGCTTCGATGATCTCTCTGAAGCTTTCTTT

j_gene: TRBJ2-1
v_gene: TRBV20-1
abundance: many
d_gene: -
len: 15
CDR3aa: CSARDPSTAYNEQFF
CDR3nt: TGCAGTGCTAGAGACCCGTCCACTGCCTACAATGAGCAGTTCTTC

j_gene: TRBJ2-3
v_gene: TRBV29-1
abundance: -
d_gene: -
len: 17
CDR3aa: CSATAPRRQAVTDTQYF
CDR3nt: TGCAGCGCGACCGCCCCGAGAAGACAGGCCGTCACAGATACGCAGTATTTT

j_gene: TRBJ2-1
v_gene: TRBV10-3
abundance: -
d_gene: TRBD1
len: 13
CDR3aa: CAISEGQGHEQFF
CDR3nt: TGTGCCATCAGTGAGGGACAGGGCCATGAGCAGTTCTTC

j_gene: TRBJ2-1
v_gene: TRBV7-9
abundance: -
d_gene: -
len: 16
CDR3aa: CASIPARTNLYNEQFF
CDR3nt: TGTGCCAGCATCCCCGCCCGGACTAACCTCTACAATGAGCAGTTCTTC

j_gene: TRBJ1-6
v_gene: TRBV28
abundance: many
d_gene: TRBD1
len: 16
CDR3aa: CASSLRGPGYNSPLHF
CDR3nt: TGTGCCAGCAGTTTAAGGGGGCCGGGATATAATTCACCCCTCCACTTT

j_gene: TRBJ2-2
v_gene: TRBV27
abundance: few
d_gene: -
len: 14
CDR3aa: CASSLYQLTGELFF
CDR3nt: TGTGCCAGCAGTCTCTACCAACTTACCGGGGAGCTGTTTTTT